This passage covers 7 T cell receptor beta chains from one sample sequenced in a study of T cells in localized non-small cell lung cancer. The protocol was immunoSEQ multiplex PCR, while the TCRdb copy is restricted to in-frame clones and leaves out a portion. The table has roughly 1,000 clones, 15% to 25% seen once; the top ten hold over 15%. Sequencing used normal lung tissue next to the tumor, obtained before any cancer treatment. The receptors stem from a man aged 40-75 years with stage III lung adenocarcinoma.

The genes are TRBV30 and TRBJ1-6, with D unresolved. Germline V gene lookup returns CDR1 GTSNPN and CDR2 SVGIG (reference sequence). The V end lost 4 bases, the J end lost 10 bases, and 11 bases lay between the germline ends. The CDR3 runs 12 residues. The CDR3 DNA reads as TGTGCCTGGAAACCTCCAGGCTCACCCCTCCACTTT. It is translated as CAWKPPGSPLHF.

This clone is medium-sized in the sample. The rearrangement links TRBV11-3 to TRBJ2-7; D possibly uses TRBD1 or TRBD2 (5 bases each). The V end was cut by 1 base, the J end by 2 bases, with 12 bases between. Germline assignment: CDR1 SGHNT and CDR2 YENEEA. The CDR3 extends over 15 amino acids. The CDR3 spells CASSLGGERTYEQYF. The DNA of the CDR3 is TGTGCCAGCAGCTTAGGAGGGGAACGGACCTACGAGCAGTACTTC.

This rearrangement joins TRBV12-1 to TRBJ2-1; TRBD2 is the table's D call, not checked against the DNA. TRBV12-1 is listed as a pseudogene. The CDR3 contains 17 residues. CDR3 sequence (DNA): TGTGCCAGCAGCTCCCTTAGAGCTGTAAGCTCCTACAATGAGCAGTTCTTC. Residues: CASSSLRAVSSYNEQFF.

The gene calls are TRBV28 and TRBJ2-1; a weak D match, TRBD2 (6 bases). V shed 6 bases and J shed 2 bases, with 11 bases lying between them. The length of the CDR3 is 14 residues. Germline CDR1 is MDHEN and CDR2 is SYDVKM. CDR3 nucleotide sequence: TGTGCCAGCAGGAAGGAGGGCACCTACAATGAGCAGTTCTTC. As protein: CASRKEGTYNEQFF.

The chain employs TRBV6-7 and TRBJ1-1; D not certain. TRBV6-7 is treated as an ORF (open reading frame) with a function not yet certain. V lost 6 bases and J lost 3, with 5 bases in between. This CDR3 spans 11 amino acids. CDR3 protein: CASRGYTEAFF. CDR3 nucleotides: TGTGCCAGCAGGGGTTACACTGAAGCTTTCTTT.

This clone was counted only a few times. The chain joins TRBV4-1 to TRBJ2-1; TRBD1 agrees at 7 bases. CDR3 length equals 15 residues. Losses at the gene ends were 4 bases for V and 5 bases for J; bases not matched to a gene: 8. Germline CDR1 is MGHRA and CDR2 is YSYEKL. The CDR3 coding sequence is TGCGCCAGCAGCCCCTGGACAGGAGTCGACAATGAGCAGTTCTTC. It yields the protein CASSPWTGVDNEQFF.

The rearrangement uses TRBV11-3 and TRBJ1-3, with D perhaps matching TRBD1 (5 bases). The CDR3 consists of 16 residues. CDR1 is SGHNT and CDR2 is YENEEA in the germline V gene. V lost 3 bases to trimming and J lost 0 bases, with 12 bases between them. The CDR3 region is CASSLSGTRSGNTIYF. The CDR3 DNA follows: TGTGCCAGCAGCTTGTCAGGGACCCGCTCTGGAAACACCATATATTTT.